Included here is one TCR beta chain sequence, with context. The antigen remains unidentified. This entry belongs to a study of blood T cells in healthy people across ages. Study observations and caveats: There was no known CMV status for donors, so expanded clonotype changes were possibly confounded. In long-lived donors, naive CD4+ cell counts and diversity exceeded those of aged donors.

This CDR3 is built from 16 residues. The V and J ends lost 5 bases and 4 bases, in that order; junction bases with no gene match: 9. Germline-derived CDR1 and CDR2 are MNHEY and SVGAGI. At least 6 micrograms of total RNA were extracted per sample. A second PCR of roughly 7 to 11 cycles used a sample-barcoded 5' primer and a J-beta primer mix. Sequencing recovered at least 2.5 million CDR3-containing paired-end reads from each sample. TCRdb re-called the 5' RACE reads through MiXCR, storing one row per CDR3 protein. Here the sample spans over 1.5 million distinct CDR3 sequences, around half being singletons.

The source is a woman in her forties in good health. Sequenced input: blood. V and J are TRBV6-5 and TRBJ2-3; 10 positions match TRBD2. CDR3 sequence reads: CASSPDGTSAADTQYF. CDR3 nucleotides: TGTGCCAGCAGTCCTGATGGGACTAGCGCCGCAGATACGCAGTATTTT.